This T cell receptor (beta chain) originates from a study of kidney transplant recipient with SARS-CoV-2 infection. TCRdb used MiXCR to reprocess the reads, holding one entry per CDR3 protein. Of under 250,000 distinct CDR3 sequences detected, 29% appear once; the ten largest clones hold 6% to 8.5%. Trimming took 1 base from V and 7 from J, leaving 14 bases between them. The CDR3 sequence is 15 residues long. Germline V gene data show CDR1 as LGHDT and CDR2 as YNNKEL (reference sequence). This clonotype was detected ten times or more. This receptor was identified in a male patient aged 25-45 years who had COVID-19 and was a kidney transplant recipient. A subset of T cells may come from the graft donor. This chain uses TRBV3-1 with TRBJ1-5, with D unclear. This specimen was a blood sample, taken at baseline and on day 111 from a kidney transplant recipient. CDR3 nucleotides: TGTGCCAGCAGCCAAGGACGGCGATTAGGGCAGCCCCAGCATTTT. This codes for CASSQGRRLGQPQHF. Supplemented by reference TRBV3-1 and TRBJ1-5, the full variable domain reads DTAVSQTPKYLVTQMGNDKSIKCEQNLGHDTMYWYKQDSKKFLKIMFSYNNKELIINETVPNRFSPKSPDKAHLNLHINSLELGDSAVYFCASSQGRRLGQPQHFGDGTRLSIL.